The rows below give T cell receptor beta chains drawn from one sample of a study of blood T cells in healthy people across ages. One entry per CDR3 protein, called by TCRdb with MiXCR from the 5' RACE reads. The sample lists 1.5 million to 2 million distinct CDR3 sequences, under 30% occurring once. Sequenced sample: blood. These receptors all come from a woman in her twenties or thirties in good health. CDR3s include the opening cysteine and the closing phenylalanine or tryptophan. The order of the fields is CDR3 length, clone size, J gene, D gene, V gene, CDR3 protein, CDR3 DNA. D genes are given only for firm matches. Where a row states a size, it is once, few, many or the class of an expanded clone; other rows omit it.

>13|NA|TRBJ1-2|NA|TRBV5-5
CASRLLGNYGYTF
TGTGCCAGCAGATTGTTGGGGAACTATGGCTACACCTTC
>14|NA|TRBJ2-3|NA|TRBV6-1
CASREGGFTDTQYF
TGTGCCAGCAGGGAGGGGGGATTCACAGATACGCAGTATTTT
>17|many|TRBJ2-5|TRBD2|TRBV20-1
CSAPVGKLAGVQETQYF
TGCAGTGCCCCAGTCGGGAAACTAGCGGGAGTACAAGAGACCCAGTACTTC
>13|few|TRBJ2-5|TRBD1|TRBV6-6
CASSLQGDETQYF
TGTGCCAGCAGTTTACAGGGGGACGAGACCCAGTACTTC
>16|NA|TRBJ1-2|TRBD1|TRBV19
CASSMRDRGRNYGYTF
TGTGCCAGTAGTATGCGGGACAGGGGGCGAAACTATGGCTACACCTTC
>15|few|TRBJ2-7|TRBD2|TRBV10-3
CAISESQREGNEQYF
TGTGCCATCAGTGAGTCGCAGCGGGAGGGAAACGAGCAGTACTTC
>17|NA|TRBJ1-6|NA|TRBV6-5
CASSYSRLSSYNSPLHF
TGTGCCAGCAGTTACTCGAGGTTGTCCTCCTATAATTCACCCCTCCACTTT
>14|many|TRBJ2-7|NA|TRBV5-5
CASSSAQGSYEQYF
TGTGCCAGCAGCTCCGCCCAGGGGTCCTACGAGCAGTACTTC
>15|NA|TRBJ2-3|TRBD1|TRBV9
CASSGGQGGQDTQYF
TGTGCCAGCAGCGGGGGACAGGGAGGACAAGATACGCAGTATTTT
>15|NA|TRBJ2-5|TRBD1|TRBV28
CASTEGGQGIETQYF
TGTGCCAGCACTGAAGGGGGACAGGGTATCGAGACCCAGTACTTC
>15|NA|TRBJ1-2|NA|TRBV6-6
CASNYSASESYGYTF
TGTGCCAGCAATTACTCGGCAAGTGAGTCCTATGGCTACACCTTC
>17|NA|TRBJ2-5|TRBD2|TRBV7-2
CASRLGTSGRARETQYF
TGTGCCAGCAGACTCGGGACTAGCGGGAGGGCCCGGGAGACCCAGTACTTC
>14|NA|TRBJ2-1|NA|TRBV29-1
CSVSRESSYNEQFF
TGCAGCGTTTCACGGGAAAGCTCCTACAATGAGCAGTTCTTC
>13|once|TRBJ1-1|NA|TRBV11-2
CASSRQMDSEAFF
TGTGCCAGCAGCCGACAGATGGACAGTGAAGCTTTCTTT
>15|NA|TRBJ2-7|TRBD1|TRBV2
CANRLTGQGNYEQYF
TGTGCCAACAGACTCACGGGACAGGGGAATTACGAGCAGTACTTC
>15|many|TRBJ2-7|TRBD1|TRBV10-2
CASSWGDRGSYEQYF
TGCGCCAGCTCATGGGGGGACAGGGGTTCCTACGAGCAGTACTTC
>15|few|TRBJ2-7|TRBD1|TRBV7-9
CASSSHRDRSWEQYF
TGTGCCAGCAGCTCCCACCGGGACAGGTCGTGGGAGCAGTACTTC
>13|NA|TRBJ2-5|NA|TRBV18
CTSSPVRGETQYF
TGTACCAGCTCACCTGTCCGGGGGGAGACCCAGTACTTC